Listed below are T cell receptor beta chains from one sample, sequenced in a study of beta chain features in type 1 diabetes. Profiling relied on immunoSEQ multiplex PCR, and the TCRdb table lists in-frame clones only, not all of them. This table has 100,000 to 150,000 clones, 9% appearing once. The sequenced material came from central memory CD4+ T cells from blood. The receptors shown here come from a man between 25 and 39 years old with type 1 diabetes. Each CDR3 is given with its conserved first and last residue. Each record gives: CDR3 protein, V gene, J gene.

CASSFRGLYETQYF,TRBV5-1,TRBJ2-5
CASSRTGQGASGYTEAFF,TRBV18,TRBJ1-1
CASSNVGGGTGELFF,TRBV25-1,TRBJ2-2
CASRPQTSQETQYF,TRBV5-1,TRBJ2-5
CASSLDSGSSYNEQFF,TRBV7-2,TRBJ2-1
CASSTLQGFEAFF,TRBV7-2,TRBJ1-1
CASSPGLAIGETQYF,TRBV7-6,TRBJ2-5
CASSHLGSAGGYNEQFF,TRBV4-1,TRBJ2-1
CASSQRGDTQYF,TRBV7-9,TRBJ2-3
CASSLEGGSNYEQYF,TRBV11-1,TRBJ2-7
CASSKDRKVTEAFF,TRBV7-2,TRBJ1-1
CASSPGQQETQYF,TRBV6-6,TRBJ2-5
CASSSSSGGAGYEQYF,TRBV5-1,TRBJ2-7
CASRNSINNEKLFF,TRBV27,TRBJ1-4
CASSPRQAAFTDTQYF,TRBV18,TRBJ2-3
CASSFRGLAGNTGELFF,TRBV5-1,TRBJ2-2
CASRRTASNEKLFF,TRBV6-1,TRBJ1-4
CSVPNLDRNSNQPQHF,TRBV29-1,TRBJ1-5
CASSFSGTGIFYGYTF,TRBV6-5,TRBJ1-2
CASATGTTVREQYF,TRBV6-5,TRBJ2-7
CASSGLDRAEAFF,TRBV19,TRBJ1-1
CASSQDRGSYNEQFF,TRBV4-3,TRBJ2-1
CASSFYGIVSPLHF,TRBV11-2,TRBJ1-6
CASRLRGASTDTQYF,TRBV7-8,TRBJ2-3
CATSSQGALRDGAFF,TRBV15,TRBJ1-1
CASTPTPSGERELFF,TRBV5-1,TRBJ2-2
CSVIGTGASRGTDTQYF,TRBV29-1,TRBJ2-3
CASADSDVYGYTF,TRBV19,TRBJ1-2
CASSVGRDSPLHF,TRBV9,TRBJ1-6
CASSQEAGNTGELFF,TRBV4-3,TRBJ2-2
CSVTGTSGGGEQFF,TRBV29-1,TRBJ2-1
CAISIEANYGYTF,TRBV6-5,TRBJ1-2
CASRSGWVRGTEAFF,TRBV21-1,TRBJ1-1
CASSLKTGKETQYF,TRBV5-4,TRBJ2-5
CASSAGVGYGYTF,TRBV5-1,TRBJ1-2
CASSQTSGGYNEQFF,TRBV6-5,TRBJ2-1
CASSTGATNEKLFF,TRBV2,TRBJ1-4
CASSSLGQGGYGYTF,TRBV5-1,TRBJ1-2
CASSRGTTYDTQYF,TRBV6-5,TRBJ2-3
CASSGTEAEQYF,TRBV2,TRBJ2-7